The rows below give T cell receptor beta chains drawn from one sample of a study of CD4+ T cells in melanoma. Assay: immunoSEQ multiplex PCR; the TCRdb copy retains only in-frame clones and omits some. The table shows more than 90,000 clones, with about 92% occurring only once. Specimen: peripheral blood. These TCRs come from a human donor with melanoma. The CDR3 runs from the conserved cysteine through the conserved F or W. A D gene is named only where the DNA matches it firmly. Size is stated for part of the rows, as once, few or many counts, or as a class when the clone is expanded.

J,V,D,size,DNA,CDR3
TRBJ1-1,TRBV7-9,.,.,TGTGCCAGCAGCTTTGGAGGGGGAAGGGCTGAAGCTTTCTTT,CASSFGGGRAEAFF
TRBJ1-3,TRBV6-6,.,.,TGTGCCAGCAGCCGGTTAGACAGCAGAAACACCATATATTTT,CASSRLDSRNTIYF
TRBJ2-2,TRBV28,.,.,TGTGCCAGCAGTTTCAGCAGGGGTCAAATGACCGGGGAGCTGTTTTTT,CASSFSRGQMTGELFF
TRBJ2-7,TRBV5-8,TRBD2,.,TGTGCCAGCAGCGTCGGGGGGTCACTCCGCTACGAGCAGTACTTC,CASSVGGSLRYEQYF
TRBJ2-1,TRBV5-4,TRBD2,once,TGTGCCAGCGCATCAAAAGGGACTAGCGGGAGGACCGACTACAATGAGCAGTTCTTC,CASASKGTSGRTDYNEQFF
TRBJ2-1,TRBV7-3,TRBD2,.,TGTGCCAGCAGCCCAGGACTAGTAGCCAATGAGCAGTTCTTC,CASSPGLVANEQFF
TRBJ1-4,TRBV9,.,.,TGTGCCAGCAGCGTAGGAAGGGTTGATAATGAAAAACTGTTTTTT,CASSVGRVDNEKLFF
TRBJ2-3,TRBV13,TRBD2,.,TGTGCCAGCAGCCCAACTAGCGGGGTGACAGATACGCAGTATTTT,CASSPTSGVTDTQYF
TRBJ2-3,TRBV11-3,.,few,TGTGCCAGCAGCTTCACGGGCGGCCGCACAGATACGCAGTATTTT,CASSFTGGRTDTQYF
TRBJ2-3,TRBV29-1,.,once,TGCAGCGTTTCGAGAGGTAGCACAGATACGCAGTATTTT,CSVSRGSTDTQYF
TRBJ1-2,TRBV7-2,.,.,TGTGCCAGCAGCTTCCAAGGAAGAAGTGGCTACACCTTC,CASSFQGRSGYTF
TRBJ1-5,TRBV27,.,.,TGTGCCAGCAGTTTATTGGAGAATCAGCCCCAGCATTTT,CASSLLENQPQHF
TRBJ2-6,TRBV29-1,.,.,TGCAGCGTTGGAACCTCTGGGGCCAACGTCCTGACTTTC,CSVGTSGANVLTF
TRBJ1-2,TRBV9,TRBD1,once,TGTGCCAGCAGCGTAAAGGGAGGGACAGCTTATGGCTACACCTTC,CASSVKGGTAYGYTF
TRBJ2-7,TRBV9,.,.,TGTGCCAGCAGCGTAGGAGGGCTAACTCGCGAGCAGTACTTC,CASSVGGLTREQYF
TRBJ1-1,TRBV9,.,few,TGTGCCAGCAGCGTACAGGAGACCACTGAAGCTTTCTTT,CASSVQETTEAFF
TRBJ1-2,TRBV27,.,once,TGTGCCAGCACCCAACGGGGCGGGGGGGGGCCCCATGGCTACACCTTC,CASTQRGGGGPHGYTF
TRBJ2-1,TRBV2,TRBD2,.,TGTGCCAGCAGGCGGACTAGCGGGAGAGTCAATGAGCAGTTCTTC,CASRRTSGRVNEQFF
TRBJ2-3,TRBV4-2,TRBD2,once,TGTGCCAGCAGCAAGACTAGCGGGGGGACAGATACGCAGTATTTT,CASSKTSGGTDTQYF
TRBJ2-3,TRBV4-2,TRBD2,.,TGTGCCAGCAGCCAAGAGGGACTAGCGGGAGTAAGCGGTGTGAATACGCAGTATTTT,CASSQEGLAGVSGVNTQYF
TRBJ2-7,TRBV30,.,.,TGTGCCTGGAGTCCAATCTACCCAGGCTACGAGCAGTACTTC,CAWSPIYPGYEQYF
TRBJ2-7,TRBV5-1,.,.,TGCGCCAGCAGCTTGGCAACGACTAGGGTCGGCGAGCAGTACTTC,CASSLATTRVGEQYF
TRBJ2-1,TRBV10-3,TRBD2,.,TGTGCCATCGGGCTAGCGGGGTCAAATGAGCAGTTCTTC,CAIGLAGSNEQFF
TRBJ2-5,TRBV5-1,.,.,TGCGCCAGCAGACGACAGCCGCGGGATTTGGAGACCCAGTACTTC,CASRRQPRDLETQYF
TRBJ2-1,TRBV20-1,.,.,TGCAGTGCTAGAGATAAGGGGGGGCAGTTCTTC,CSARDKGGQFF
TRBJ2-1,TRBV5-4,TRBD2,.,TGTGCCAGCAGCACGGGACTAGCGGGGAACTACAATGAGCAGTTCTTC,CASSTGLAGNYNEQFF
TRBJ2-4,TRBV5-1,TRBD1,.,TGCGCCAGCAGTTTTGAGGGACAGGGTGTGGGAAACATTCAGTACTTC,CASSFEGQGVGNIQYF
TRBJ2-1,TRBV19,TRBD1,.,TGTGCCAGTAGTGCCTACAGGGGGCGGAACAATGAGCAGTTCTTC,CASSAYRGRNNEQFF
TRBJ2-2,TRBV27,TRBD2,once,TGTGCCAGCAGTTTTGGCGGGAGGGGAACCGGGGAGCTGTTTTTT,CASSFGGRGTGELFF
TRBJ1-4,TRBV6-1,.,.,TGTGCCAGCAGTGAAGGATGGCGTGGCTTCCTGTTTTTT,CASSEGWRGFLFF
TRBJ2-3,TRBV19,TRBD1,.,TGTGCCAGTAGTAGGAAGGGGGCGAGTGATACGCAGTATTTT,CASSRKGASDTQYF
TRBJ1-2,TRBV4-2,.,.,TGTGCCAGCAGCCACCAAGGAGCGGGAGGCTACACCTTC,CASSHQGAGGYTF
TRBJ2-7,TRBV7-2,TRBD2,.,TGTGCCAGCAGTCCAACTAGCGGGCGAATCTCCTACGAGCAGTACTTC,CASSPTSGRISYEQYF
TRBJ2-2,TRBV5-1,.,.,TGCGCCAGCAGCTTGGTACGGGGGGAGCTGTTTTTT,CASSLVRGELFF
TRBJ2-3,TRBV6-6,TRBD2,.,TGTGCCAGCAGTTACTCGACTAGCGGGGTCGCAGATACGCAGTATTTT,CASSYSTSGVADTQYF
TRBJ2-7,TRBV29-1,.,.,TGCAGCGTGGCCGAGCGGAGCTACGAGCAGTACTTC,CSVAERSYEQYF
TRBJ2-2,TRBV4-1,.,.,TGCGCCAGCCAAGACAGAAATGCGAACACCGGGGAGCTGTTTTTT,CASQDRNANTGELFF
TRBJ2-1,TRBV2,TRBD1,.,TGTGCCAGCAGTTTCCTCCGGGACAGAGGGGATGAGCAGTTCTTC,CASSFLRDRGDEQFF
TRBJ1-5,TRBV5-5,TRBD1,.,TGTGCCAGCAGCTTGACAGGGGGTAGCAATCAGCCCCAGCATTTT,CASSLTGGSNQPQHF
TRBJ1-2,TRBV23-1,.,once,TGCGCCAGCAGTCAAATACAGGGAGGTGGCTACACCTTC,CASSQIQGGGYTF